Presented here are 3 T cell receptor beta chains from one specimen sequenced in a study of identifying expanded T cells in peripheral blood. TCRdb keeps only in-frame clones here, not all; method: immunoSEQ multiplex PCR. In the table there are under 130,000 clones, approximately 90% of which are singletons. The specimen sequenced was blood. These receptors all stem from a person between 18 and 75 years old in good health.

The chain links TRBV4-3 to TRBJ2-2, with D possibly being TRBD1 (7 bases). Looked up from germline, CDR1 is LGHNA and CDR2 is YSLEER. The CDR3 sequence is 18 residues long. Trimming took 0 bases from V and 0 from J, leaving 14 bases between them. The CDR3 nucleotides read TGCGCCAGCAGCCAAGAAGGCAGGGGGGCCGCGAACACCGGGGAGCTGTTTTTT. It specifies CASSQEGRGAANTGELFF.

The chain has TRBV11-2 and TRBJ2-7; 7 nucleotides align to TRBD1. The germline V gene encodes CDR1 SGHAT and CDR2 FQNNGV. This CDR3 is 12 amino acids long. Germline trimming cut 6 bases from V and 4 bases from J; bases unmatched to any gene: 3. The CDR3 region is CASRTTGYEQYF. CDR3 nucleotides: TGTGCCAGCAGAACGACAGGGTACGAGCAGTACTTC.

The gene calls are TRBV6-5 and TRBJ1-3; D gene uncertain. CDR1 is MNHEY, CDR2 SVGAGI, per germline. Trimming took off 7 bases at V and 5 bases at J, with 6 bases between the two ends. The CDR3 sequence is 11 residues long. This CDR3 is CASTSRNTIYF. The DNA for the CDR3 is TGTGCCAGCACCAGTAGAAACACCATATATTTT.